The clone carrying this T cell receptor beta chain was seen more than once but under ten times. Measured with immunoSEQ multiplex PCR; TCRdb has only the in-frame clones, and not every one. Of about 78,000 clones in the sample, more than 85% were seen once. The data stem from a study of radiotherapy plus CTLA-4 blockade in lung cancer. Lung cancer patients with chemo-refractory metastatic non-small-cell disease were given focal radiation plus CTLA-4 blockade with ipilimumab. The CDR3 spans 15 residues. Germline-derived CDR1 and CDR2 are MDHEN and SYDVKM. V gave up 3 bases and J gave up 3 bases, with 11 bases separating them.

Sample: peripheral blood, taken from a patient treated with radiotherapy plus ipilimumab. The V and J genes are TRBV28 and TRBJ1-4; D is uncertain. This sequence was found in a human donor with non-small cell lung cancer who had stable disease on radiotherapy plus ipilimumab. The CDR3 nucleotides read TGTGCCAGCAGTTTGGGTTCGGCCCCTAATGAAAAACTGTTTTTT. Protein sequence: CASSLGSAPNEKLFF.